The clone carrying this T cell receptor (beta chain) was seen more than once but under ten times. The antigen is unknown. This sample was included in a study of T cell responses to AZD1222 COVID-19 vaccine. Germline V gene data show CDR1 as SNHLY and CDR2 as FYNNEI. This CDR3 contains 14 residues. V lost 6 bases, J lost 2 bases, and 12 bases lay in between. Regarding the study as a whole: Clonal diversity was possibly underestimated, and white British individuals and females predominated among donors.

Measured with immunoSEQ multiplex PCR; TCRdb has only the in-frame clones, and not every one. The table has 180,000 or so clones, around 88% seen once. V and J are TRBV2 and TRBJ2-3, with D tentatively TRBD1 or TRBD2 (5 bases each). Here the sequenced sample was peripheral blood, taken on day 0 of AZD1222 vaccination. The source is an adult in good health. The CDR3 reads CASRARGLTDTQYF. The CDR3 DNA reads TGTGCCAGCAGGGCCCGGGGCCTCACAGATACGCAGTATTTT.